This T cell receptor beta chain was retrieved from a study of T-cell reconstitution after alpha-beta-depleted transplantation in children. TCRbeta library construction was performed incorporating unique molecular identifiers. TCRdb fed the PCR reads into MiXCR, producing one record per CDR3 protein. The sample carries about 610,000 distinct CDR3 sequences, roughly a tenth recorded once. This clonotype has a handful of counts. One end of the junction fails to match germline, which may point to a read error. The CDR3 length is 16 residues. CDR1 and CDR2 (germline): MNHEY, SVGAGI. The chain employs TRBV6-5 and TRBJ2-1, with a weak D call TRBD2 (5 bases). The sequencing used PBMCs from the stem cell graft donor, collected from the stem cell graft. The TCR sequence derives from a human donor who donated a stem cell graft to a child with acute myeloid leukemia. The CDR3 sequence is CASSYSGSAINNEQFF. CDR3 nucleotide sequence: TGTGCCAGCAGTTACTCGGGGAGCGCGATAAACAATGAACAGTTCTTC.